At least ten counts were recorded for the clone carrying this T cell receptor beta chain. Its antigen remains unknown. The data stem from a study of T-cell memory formation after mild COVID-19. TCRdb re-derived calls from the 5' RACE reads in MiXCR, one entry per CDR3 protein. The profile shows fewer than 75,000 distinct CDR3 sequences, 12% of them singletons. General study findings and limits: Clones that contracted from day 15 to 85 had balanced CD4/CD8; later expanders were CD4+ biased. Second-wave clones that peaked on day 37 lacked confirmed SARS-CoV-2 specificity.

The sequence came from a man younger than 35 who had mild COVID-19 (a few samples of this study predate the infection). Cell type and time point are not known. Material for sequencing was PBMCs or a T cell subset sorted from them (not recorded which).

The CDR3 protein is CATSRDVEGAFF. In nucleotides, the CDR3 is TGTGCCACCAGCAGAGATGTCGAGGGAGCTTTCTTT. V gene TRBV15 combines with J gene TRBJ1-1, with no clear D. From germline, CDR1 is LNHNV and CDR2 YYDKDF (reference sequence). V was shortened by 0 bases and J by 10 bases, with 9 bases between the two germline ends. This CDR3 has 12 amino acids.